One sample yielded the 32 T cell receptor beta chains listed below, sequenced in a study of cytomegalovirus exposure and HLA in healthy donors. Primers included in the PCR were 60 Vbeta and 13 Jbeta primers. TCRdb keeps only in-frame clones here, not all; method: immunoSEQ multiplex PCR. This repertoire shows 120,000 or so clones, over 75% found once; its top ten account for 5.8%. The sample comprised PBMCs. The receptors originated from a young man in good health and CMV-seropositive.

The genes are TRBV28 and TRBJ2-1; TRBD2 might be the D (6 bases). The germline V gene has CDR1 MDHEN and CDR2 SYDVKM. The V gene lost 6 bases and the J gene lost 0 bases, with 15 bases spanning the gap. The CDR3 is 16 amino acids. Here the CDR3 DNA reads TGTGCCAGCAGCTTACCCCTAGCGAGCTCCTACAATGAGCAGTTCTTC. This sequence encodes CASSLPLASSYNEQFF.

The rearrangement links TRBV28 to TRBJ2-6; 7 nucleotides agree with TRBD2. CDR1 is MDHEN, CDR2 SYDVKM, per germline. The V gene end was trimmed by 4 bases and the J gene end by 0 bases; junction bases not matched to a gene: 12. CDR3 length: 19 residues. DNA of the CDR3: TGTGCCAGCAGTTCCCTTCTTGCGGGAGCCCTCTCTGGGGCCAACGTCCTGACTTTC. Residues: CASSSLLAGALSGANVLTF.

This chain uses TRBV19 with TRBJ2-5, with 15 bases lining up with TRBD2. The DNA end is more similar to TRBJ2-7, so the J call may be wrong. Germline V gives CDR1 LNHDA, CDR2 SQIVND (reference sequence). This CDR3 spans 16 amino acids. CDR3 protein: CASSRGLAGGPYEQYF. CDR3 DNA: TGTGCCAGTAGCCGCGGACTAGCGGGAGGGCCGTACGAGCAGTACTTC.

This chain connects TRBV15 to TRBJ1-1; D is ambiguous. The CDR3 covers 14 residues. Trimming removed 0 bases at V and 8 bases at J, with 13 bases between. CDR1 and CDR2 (germline): LNHNV, YYDKDF (reference sequence). The CDR3: CATSRDFGSGEAFF. The CDR3, as DNA: TGTGCCACCAGCAGAGATTTTGGTTCCGGGGAAGCTTTCTTT.

The chain employs TRBV18 and TRBJ2-5; TRBD1 aligns across 10 bases. The J segment lost 4 bases and the V segment lost 6 bases, leaving 5 bases of the junction unmatched. Germline CDR1 reads KGHSH; CDR2 reads LQKENI. CDR3 length: 14 amino acids. The CDR3 DNA reads as TGTGCCAGCTCGGGACAGGGGCAGTTAGAGACCCAGTACTTC. This codes for CASSGQGQLETQYF.

The genes are TRBV5-4 and TRBJ2-7; D remains unclear. This CDR3 is built from 12 residues. Per germline, CDR1 SGHNT and CDR2 YYREEE (reference sequence). The ends were cut back, 2 bases at V and 6 bases at J, with 9 bases in the middle. CDR3 sequence: CASSFRGAEQYF. CDR3 DNA: TGTGCCAGCAGCTTTCGCGGAGCCGAGCAGTACTTC.

This clone was found a few times. This CDR3 is CASSLETNYGYTF. The CDR3 DNA reads as TGTGCCAGCTCACTTGAGACAAACTATGGCTACACCTTC. The rearrangement uses TRBV18 and TRBJ1-2; no reliable D call. CDR1 and CDR2 from the germline V gene are KGHSH and LQKENI. CDR3 length: 13 residues. With 4 bases removed from V and 2 bases from J, the gap between germline ends came to 8 bases.

The gene calls are TRBV6-1 and TRBJ2-7, with a tentative D call TRBD2 (5 bases). The length of the CDR3 is 16 residues. Germline V lookup: CDR1 MNHNS, CDR2 SASEGT. Trimming left V 2 bases short and J 3 bases short, with 17 bases between. The CDR3 coding sequence is TGTGCCAGCAGTGAAAGTACGCGGCGGGCGTTCTACGAGCAGTACTTC. Translating gives CASSESTRRAFYEQYF.

The chain combines TRBV28 with TRBJ1-4; 7 bases agree with TRBD1. The V gene end was trimmed by 4 bases and the J gene end by 14 bases; junction bases not matched to a gene: 10. This CDR3 has 13 residues. Per the germline V gene, CDR1 is MDHEN and CDR2 is SYDVKM. This chain's CDR3 is CASSSPRRQGLFF. The CDR3 DNA follows: TGTGCCAGCAGTTCCCCCCGCAGACAGGGCCTGTTTTTT.

A single count supports this clone. The chain combines TRBV4-1 with TRBJ1-1; TRBD1 agrees at 8 bases. Germline assignment: CDR1 MGHRA and CDR2 YSYEKL. V lost 1 base, J lost 1 base, and 2 bases stayed unmatched. The CDR3 runs 15 residues. The CDR3 region is CASSQAGTGNTEAFF. The CDR3 coding sequence is TGCGCCAGCAGCCAAGCAGGGACAGGGAACACTGAAGCTTTCTTT.

CDR3 bases: TGTGCCAGCAGTAAGAGGGTCGAGGGCTATGGCTACACCTTC. Translation: CASSKRVEGYGYTF. The chain employs TRBV28 and TRBJ1-2; D unclear. CDR3 length: 14 residues. Germline V gene data show CDR1 as MDHEN and CDR2 as SYDVKM. V gave up 5 bases and J gave up 4 bases, with 14 bases separating them.

In its sample, this clone was seen a few times. The junction departs from germline at one end; a sequencing error may be responsible. This chain uses TRBV2 with TRBJ2-3; TRBD2 might be the D (5 bases). CDR3 length equals 12 residues. The germline CDR1 and CDR2 sequences are SNHLY and FYNNEI. CDR3 in amino acids: CASSEQRLRWAF. Here the CDR3 DNA reads TGTGCCAGCAGTGAACAACGACTAAGATGGGCATTT.

This clone was seen a single time. The J gene is TRBJ1-5, the V gene TRBV28; 7 nucleotides agree with TRBD1. CDR3 size: 14 residues. Losses at the gene ends were 6 bases for V and 0 bases for J; bases not matched to a gene: 2. CDR1 and CDR2 (germline): MDHEN, SYDVKM. The CDR3 DNA reads TGTGCCAGCAGGACAGGGATTAGCAATCAGCCCCAGCATTTT. Residues: CASRTGISNQPQHF.

The chain joins TRBV5-4 to TRBJ2-5, with 8 bases identical to TRBD1. Germline V CDR1 and CDR2: SGHNT, YYREEE (reference sequence). Trimming at V came to 4 bases and at J to 1 base, leaving 9 bases not matched to a gene. The CDR3 contains 16 residues. The CDR3 bases are TGTGCCAGCAGCCCGTGGACAGGGCAGGGCCAAGAGACCCAGTACTTC. Translating gives CASSPWTGQGQETQYF.

CDR3 sequence (DNA): TGTGCCAGCTCTGCTGGCGGAGTATATGGCTACACCTTC. Its translation is CASSAGGVYGYTF. The chain joins TRBV11-2 to TRBJ1-2; D is undetermined. The CDR3 totals 13 residues. Germline CDR1 reads SGHAT; CDR2 reads FQNNGV. V was clipped by 8 bases and J by 5 bases, with 15 bases between them.

This sequence joins TRBV19 and TRBJ2-7, with 9 bases lining up with TRBD1. The CDR3 is made up of 13 amino acids. V shed 5 bases and J 4 bases; nucleotides not matched to a gene: 3. The germline CDR1 and CDR2 sequences are LNHDA and SQIVND (reference sequence). CDR3 sequence: CASSRDRDYEQYF. Here the CDR3 DNA reads TGTGCCAGTAGTCGGGACAGGGATTACGAGCAGTACTTC.

This chain connects TRBV2 to TRBJ1-2, with TRBD1 matching 7 bases. This CDR3 has 12 amino acids. Germline CDR1 is SNHLY and CDR2 is FYNNEI. J lost 7 bases, V lost 7 bases, and 6 bases had no gene match. This CDR3 reads CASTAGGFGYTF. CDR3 bases: TGTGCCAGCACCGCAGGGGGATTTGGCTACACCTTC.

The rearrangement links TRBV28 to TRBJ2-7, with TRBD2 matching 7 bases. In germline, CDR1 is MDHEN, CDR2 SYDVKM. Losses at the gene ends were 5 bases for V and 7 bases for J; bases not matched to a gene: 5. This CDR3 comprises 12 residues. The chain's CDR3 is CASSGNGGEQYF. Here the CDR3 DNA reads TGTGCCAGCAGTGGAAACGGGGGGGAGCAGTACTTC.

The chain joins TRBV14 to TRBJ1-1; possibly TRBD1 for D (6 bases). The germline V gene encodes CDR1 SGHDN and CDR2 FVKESK. There are 17 residues in the CDR3. V lost 4 bases, J lost 0 bases, and 18 bases lay in between. The CDR3 DNA follows: TGTGCCAGCAGCCGCCGAGCGATGGGGGCGGTGAACACTGAAGCTTTCTTT. This encodes CASSRRAMGAVNTEAFF.

V usage is TRBV5-6 and J usage is TRBJ2-3, with 8 bases identical to TRBD1. Looked up from germline, CDR1 is SGHDT and CDR2 is YYEEEE. The CDR3 spans 15 residues. Germline trimming cut 4 bases from V and 3 bases from J; bases unmatched to any gene: 7. The CDR3 DNA reads TGTGCCAGCAGCAGGCAGGGGGCGCGGACAGATACGCAGTATTTT. Amino acids: CASSRQGARTDTQYF.

This clone has just a few counts. The gene calls are TRBV6-6 and TRBJ2-1, with D perhaps matching TRBD1 (7 bases). Looked up from germline, CDR1 is MNHNY and CDR2 is SVGAGI (reference sequence). The V end lost 5 bases, the J end lost 7 bases, and 18 bases lay between the germline ends. CDR3 length: 15 residues. This CDR3 is CASSEGGQAGNEQFF. CDR3 DNA sequence: TGTGCCAGCAGTGAGGGAGGACAGGCAGGGAATGAGCAGTTCTTC.

The chain is built from TRBV5-1 and TRBJ1-1, with TRBD1 matching 8 bases. The CDR3 sequence is 13 residues long. Trimming at V came to 2 bases and at J to 7 bases, leaving 4 bases not matched to a gene. Germline CDR1 is SGHRS and CDR2 is YFSETQ. CDR3 sequence reads: CASSFQGANEAFF. The CDR3 coding sequence is TGCGCCAGCAGCTTTCAGGGGGCCAATGAAGCTTTCTTT. Full variable domain (rest looked up from reference TRBV5-1 and TRBJ1-1): KAGVTQTPRYLIKTRGQQVTLSCSPISGHRSVSWYQQTPGQGLQFLFEYFSETQRNKGNFPGRFSGRQFSNSRSEMNVSTLELGDSALYLCASSFQGANEAFFGQGTRLTVV.

The V and J genes are TRBV7-6 and TRBJ1-1; no firm D call. Per germline, CDR1 SGHVS and CDR2 FNYEAQ. V shed 0 bases and J shed 5 bases, with 16 bases lying between them. The CDR3 has 16 residues. CDR3 sequence (DNA): TGTGCCAGCAGCTTAGCGCTAGGCAGCCCGAGGACTGAAGCTTTCTTT. This codes for CASSLALGSPRTEAFF.

The chain joins TRBV7-9 to TRBJ1-3; D gene uncertain. The CDR3 is made up of 15 amino acids. From germline, CDR1 is SEHNR and CDR2 FQNEAQ (reference sequence). V lost 0 bases to trimming and J lost 4 bases, with 10 bases between them. The CDR3: CASSLAAMVGNTIYF. The CDR3 coding sequence is TGTGCCAGCAGCTTAGCCGCGATGGTCGGAAACACCATATATTTT.

CDR3 in DNA: TGTGCCTGGAGTGTTCTGGACAGAACTGAAGCTTTCTTT. Residues: CAWSVLDRTEAFF. The V gene is TRBV30, the J gene TRBJ1-1; a possible D gene is TRBD1 (6 bases). Germline CDR1 reads GTSNPN; CDR2 reads SVGIG (reference sequence). The germline V and J ends were trimmed by 0 bases and 5 bases, with 10 bases remaining between them. The CDR3 is made up of 13 amino acids.

The gene calls are TRBV6-5 and TRBJ2-7; D perhaps matches TRBD1 (6 bases). In germline, CDR1 is MNHEY, CDR2 SVGAGI. Trimming removed 4 bases at V and 0 bases at J, with 10 bases between. The CDR3 is 14 amino acids. CDR3 sequence: CASSCRDISYEQYF. DNA of the CDR3: TGTGCCAGCAGTTGCCGGGACATCTCCTACGAGCAGTACTTC.

This clone has more than one count but fewer than ten. The gene calls are TRBV27 and TRBJ2-3; D ambiguous. The ends were cut back, 0 bases at V and 6 bases at J, with 4 bases in the middle. Germline values: CDR1 MNHEY, CDR2 SMNVEV (reference sequence). The length of the CDR3 is 12 residues. The CDR3: CASSLSRDTQYF. DNA for the CDR3: TGTGCCAGCAGTTTATCGCGGGATACGCAGTATTTT.

The genes are TRBV30 and TRBJ2-3; 16 bases line up with TRBD2. The length of the CDR3 is 17 residues. Trimming took 6 bases from V and 3 from J; bases not matched to a gene: 9. The V gene's germline CDR1 is GTSNPN and CDR2 SVGIG (reference sequence). CDR3 sequence: CACPKGTSGRATDTQYF. The CDR3 bases are TGTGCCTGCCCTAAGGGGACTAGCGGGAGGGCAACAGATACGCAGTATTTT.

This clone has only one observation. The chain combines TRBV19 with TRBJ1-1; tentative D call: TRBD1 (5 bases). V was trimmed by 6 bases and J by 1 base, leaving 9 bases between them. Germline loops: CDR1 LNHDA, CDR2 SQIVND (reference sequence). The CDR3 extends over 13 amino acids. The CDR3 here is CASRGGKNTEAFF. DNA of the CDR3: TGTGCCAGTAGGGGGGGTAAGAACACTGAAGCTTTCTTT. Using reference TRBV19 and TRBJ1-1 for the parts outside the CDR3, the full variable domain is DGGITQSPKYLFRKEGQNVTLSCEQNLNHDAMYWYRQDPGQGLRLIYYSQIVNDFQKGDIAEGYSVSREKKESFPLTVTSAQKNPTAFYLCASRGGKNTEAFFGQGTRLTVV.

The rearrangement links TRBV4-1 to TRBJ1-5; 7 nucleotides line up with TRBD1. The ends lost 3 bases at V and 16 bases at J; junction bases unmatched: 9. Germline CDR1 MGHRA, CDR2 YSYEKL. The CDR3 extends over 12 amino acids. The chain's CDR3 is CASSQDGTVRHF. Written as DNA, the CDR3 is TGCGCCAGCAGCCAGGACGGGACAGTCCGACATTTT.

This chain uses TRBV7-2 with TRBJ1-4, with unresolved D. The CDR3 runs to 16 residues. Germline V gene data show CDR1 as SGHTA and CDR2 as FQGNSA. Trimming removed 0 bases at V and 7 bases at J, with 15 bases between. CDR3 sequence: CASSLAWAGGSEKLFF. In DNA, the CDR3 is TGTGCCAGCAGCTTAGCTTGGGCGGGAGGTAGTGAAAAACTGTTTTTT. Combining the CDR3 with reference TRBV7-2 and TRBJ1-4 gives the whole variable domain GAGVSQSPSNKVTEKGKDVELRCDPISGHTALYWYRQSLGQGLEFLIYFQGNSAPDKSGLPSDRFSAERTGGSVSTLTIQRTQQEDSAVYLCASSLAWAGGSEKLFFGSGTQLSVL.

This clone was counted between two and nine times. The chain recombines TRBV28 with TRBJ2-4; D gene unclear. The J call is in doubt because the DNA end fits TRBJ2-7 better. In germline, CDR1 is MDHEN, CDR2 SYDVKM. The CDR3 has 11 amino acids. CDR3 nucleotides: TGTGCCAGCAGCTACTCCTACGAGCAGTACTTC. As protein: CASSYSYEQYF.